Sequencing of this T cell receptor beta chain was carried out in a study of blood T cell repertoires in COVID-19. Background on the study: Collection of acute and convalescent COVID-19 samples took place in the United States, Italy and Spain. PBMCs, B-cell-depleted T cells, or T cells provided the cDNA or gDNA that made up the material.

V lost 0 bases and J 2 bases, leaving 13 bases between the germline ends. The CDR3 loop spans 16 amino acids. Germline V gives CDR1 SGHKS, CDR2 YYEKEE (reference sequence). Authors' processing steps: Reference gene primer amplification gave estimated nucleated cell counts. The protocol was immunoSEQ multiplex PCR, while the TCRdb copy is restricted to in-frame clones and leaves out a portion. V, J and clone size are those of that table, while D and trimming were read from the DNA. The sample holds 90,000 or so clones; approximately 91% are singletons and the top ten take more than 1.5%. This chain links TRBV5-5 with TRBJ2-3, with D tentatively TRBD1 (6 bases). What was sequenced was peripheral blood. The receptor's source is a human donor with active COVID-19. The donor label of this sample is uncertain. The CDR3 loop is CASSLGGHLPTDTQYF. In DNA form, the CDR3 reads TGTGCCAGCAGCTTGGGGGGGCACCTCCCCACAGATACGCAGTATTTT.